This T cell receptor (beta chain) was sequenced in a study of control samples from healthy donors and cancer patients. Germline V gene lookup returns CDR1 KGHDR and CDR2 SFDVKD. CDR3 length equals 16 residues. Trimming removed 5 bases at V and 0 bases at J, with 12 bases between. Data came from immunoSEQ multiplex PCR; TCRdb stores just in-frame clones and leaves some out. The data hold some 71,000 clones, with about 90% observed a single time. This chain links TRBV24-1 with TRBJ2-2; no firm D call. The source of this sequence is a man in his sixties with lung cancer. The sample taken for sequencing was PBMCs. CDR3 nucleotide sequence: TGTGCCACCAGTGCTTGGACGGCCCCGAACACCGGGGAGCTGTTTTTT. Translation: CATSAWTAPNTGELFF.